Shown below are 9 T cell receptor beta chains from a single sample sequenced in a study of T cells in Graves' hyperthyroidism and ophthalmopathy. Amplified TCR beta CDR3 regions derived from RNA transcripts. The HTBI primer set was used in a first-round RT-PCR of the TCR CDR3. MiXCR, run by TCRdb on the multiplex PCR reads, gives a single entry per CDR3 protein. Of a few hundred thousand distinct CDR3 sequences listed, 40% to 50% are singletons. Sample: peripheral blood or thyroid tissue (not recorded which). Receptors were obtained from an adult woman with Graves' disease, either hyperthyroidism or ophthalmopathy (not recorded which).

This clonotype has a count of ten or more. V gene TRBV10-3 combines with J gene TRBJ2-2, with 8 nucleotides matching TRBD1. The V segment lost 2 bases and the J segment 3 bases; nucleotides outside the gene matches: 5. CDR1 ENHRY and CDR2 SYGVKD come from the germline V gene. This CDR3 spans 16 amino acids. CDR3 sequence (DNA): TGTGCCATCAGTGAGCAAGGCAGGGGGCACACCGGGGAGCTGTTTTTT. Protein sequence: CAISEQGRGHTGELFF.

The V and J genes are TRBV9 and TRBJ2-1; D remains ambiguous. V lost 0 bases to trimming and J lost 9 bases, with 16 bases between them. The CDR3 sequence is 15 residues long. The V gene's germline CDR1 is SGDLS and CDR2 YYNGEE. The CDR3 nucleotides read TGTGCCAGCAGCGTAGAGGGTAGCAGCATCCGTGAGCAGTTCTTC. As protein: CASSVEGSSIREQFF.

The chain employs TRBV20-1 and TRBJ1-2; TRBD1 matches 7 bases. Germline loops: CDR1 DFQATT, CDR2 SNEGSKA (reference sequence). The CDR3 runs to 11 residues. The CDR3 is CSGNRGHGYTF. CDR3 in DNA: TGCAGCGGTAACAGGGGCCATGGCTACACCTTC.

In this sample, this clonotype turned up a few times. The chain uses TRBV5-4 and TRBJ1-1; tentatively, D is TRBD1 (5 bases). Trimming pared 5 bases from V and 1 base from J, leaving 12 bases between. There are 14 residues in the CDR3. The germline CDR1 and CDR2 sequences are SGHNT and YYREEE (reference sequence). The CDR3 loop reads CASSTRDGNTEAFF. CDR3 nucleotides: TGTGCCAGCAGTACCCGGGACGGGAACACTGAAGCTTTCTTT.

The chain joins TRBV2 to TRBJ1-5, with a tentative D call TRBD1 (5 bases). There are 15 residues in the CDR3. V lost 2 bases and J lost 3, with 11 bases in between. Germline lookup yields CDR1 SNHLY and CDR2 FYNNEI. The CDR3 DNA is TGTGCCAGCAGTGAAAATCAGGGTACCAATCAGCCCCAGCATTTT. It specifies CASSENQGTNQPQHF.

The V and J genes are TRBV4-1 and TRBJ1-5; D perhaps matches TRBD1 (6 bases). The V and J ends lost 0 bases and 4 bases respectively, with 16 bases between them. CDR3 length equals 17 residues. Per germline, CDR1 MGHRA and CDR2 YSYEKL. CDR3 sequence (DNA): TGCGCCAGCAGCCAAGATCTCAGAGGGGGATGGAATCAGCCCCAGCATTTT. Translation gives CASSQDLRGGWNQPQHF.

This clonotype was detected many times. The V and J genes are TRBV28 and TRBJ1-2; TRBD1 matches at 12 bases. Germline loops: CDR1 MDHEN, CDR2 SYDVKM. The CDR3 has 16 residues. The ends lost 6 bases at V and 2 bases at J; junction bases unmatched: 7. CDR3 nucleotides: TGTGCCAGCAGCATTGGGACAGGGGGCGCAAACTATGGCTACACCTTC. This gives the protein CASSIGTGGANYGYTF.

The chain couples TRBV12-3 or TRBV12-4 to TRBJ2-7, with 8 bases matching TRBD1. CDR3 length: 14 residues. The ends lost 6 bases at V and 0 bases at J; junction bases unmatched: 4. CDR3 sequence: CASSAGGFSYEQYF. DNA for the CDR3: TGTGCCAGCAGCGCAGGGGGCTTCTCCTACGAGCAGTACTTC.

V usage is TRBV5-1 and J usage is TRBJ2-7; 7 bases map to TRBD2. V dropped 4 bases and J dropped 4; count of bases not matched to a gene: 8. The V gene's germline CDR1 is SGHRS and CDR2 YFSETQ. CDR3 length: 14 residues. DNA for the CDR3: TGCGCCAGCAGCACCGGACTAGTCGGATACGAGCAGTACTTC. Protein: CASSTGLVGYEQYF.